Presented here are 32 T cell receptor beta chains from one specimen sequenced in a study of blood T cell repertoires in COVID-19. Measured with immunoSEQ multiplex PCR; TCRdb has only the in-frame clones, and not every one. The sample has about 70,000 clones, 75% to 90% seen once. The sample comprised peripheral blood. Source of these receptors: a man between 65 and 85 years old who had recovered from COVID-19.

This clone was seen more than once but under ten times. The genes are TRBV12-2 and TRBJ2-5; the D call TRBD2 from the table was never checked on the DNA. TRBV12-2 constitutes a pseudogene. The CDR3 is made up of 16 amino acids. The DNA for the CDR3 is TGTGCAAGTCGCCCCCTAGCGGGGGGCGGGAGGGGGACCCAGTACTTC. Protein: CASRPLAGGGRGTQYF.

CDR3 loop: CASSSNTEAFF. The CDR3 nucleotides are TGTGCCAGCAGTTCTAACACTGAAGCTTTCTTT. The J gene is TRBJ1-1, the V gene TRBV9; D is undetermined. The CDR3 consists of 11 residues. With 5 bases removed from V and 2 bases from J, the gap between germline ends came to 4 bases. Germline V gives CDR1 SGDLS, CDR2 YYNGEE.

This chain joins TRBV4-3 and TRBJ2-6, with 7 bases identical to TRBD2. Germline V gene sequence: CDR1 LGHNA, CDR2 YSLEER. V was pared by 5 bases and J by 2 bases, with 3 bases of the junction left unmatched. The CDR3 spans 15 residues. The CDR3 region is CASSEAGAGANVLTF. The CDR3 DNA reads TGCGCCAGCAGCGAGGCGGGGGCTGGGGCCAACGTCCTGACTTTC.

CDR3 coding DNA: TGTGCCAGCAGCCGGGGAGTTTCCTCTGGGGCCAACGTCCTGACTTTC. It codes for CASSRGVSSGANVLTF. The rearrangement links TRBV5-8 to TRBJ2-6; TRBD2 is a possible D gene (5 bases). The V end was cut by 4 bases, the J end by 0 bases, with 11 bases between. CDR3 length: 16 amino acids. Looked up from germline, CDR1 is SGHTS and CDR2 is YDEGEE.

The chain carries TRBV5-1 and TRBJ2-3, with D perhaps matching TRBD1 (5 bases). This CDR3 is built from 14 residues. The V end was cut by 1 base, the J end by 6 bases, with 12 bases between. Germline-derived CDR1 and CDR2 are SGHRS and YFSETQ. CDR3 sequence reads: CASSLRQGGDTQYF. The CDR3 nucleotides are TGCGCCAGCAGCTTGAGGCAGGGTGGGGATACGCAGTATTTT.

The table lists this clone with a count of one. V usage is TRBV6-1 and J usage is TRBJ2-6; 8 nucleotides align to TRBD1. Germline loops: CDR1 MNHNS, CDR2 SASEGT. The V gene end was trimmed by 2 bases and the J gene end by 2 bases; junction bases not matched to a gene: 11. This CDR3 contains 19 residues. The CDR3: CASSEKFGDRFPGANVLTF. DNA for the CDR3: TGTGCCAGCAGTGAAAAATTCGGGGACAGGTTCCCTGGGGCCAACGTCCTGACTTTC.

The V call is TRBV4-3, the J call TRBJ1-4; no firm D call. This CDR3 spans 15 amino acids. Germline CDR1 LGHNA, CDR2 YSLEER. The V and J ends lost 1 base and 4 bases respectively, with 10 bases between them. As DNA, the CDR3 is TGCGCCAGCAGCCAAGTTACAGCTGTTAATGAAAAACTGTTTTTT. Amino acid sequence: CASSQVTAVNEKLFF.

V and J are TRBV7-9 and TRBJ2-2; 11 bases are shared with TRBD1. V lost 4 bases, J lost 2 bases, and 3 bases stayed unmatched. Germline V gene sequence: CDR1 SEHNR, CDR2 FQNEAQ (reference sequence). The CDR3 covers 16 residues. The CDR3 spells CASSSGQGANTGELFF. The CDR3 nucleotides are TGTGCCAGCAGCTCCGGACAGGGGGCAAACACCGGGGAGCTGTTTTTT.

The gene calls are TRBV4-1 and TRBJ2-5; tentative D call: TRBD1 (6 bases). Germline values: CDR1 MGHRA, CDR2 YSYEKL. The CDR3 runs 16 residues. V lost 0 bases and J lost 2, with 13 bases in between. CDR3: CASSQDWGQPQETQYF. CDR3 nucleotide sequence: TGCGCCAGCAGCCAAGATTGGGGACAACCTCAAGAGACCCAGTACTTC.

The sample holds one count of this clone. The chain uses TRBV2 and TRBJ1-5, with TRBD1 matching over 7 bases. CDR1 SNHLY and CDR2 FYNNEI come from the germline V gene. Trimming cost V 6 bases and J 7 bases; bases outside gene matches: 15. CDR3 length: 16 amino acids. The CDR3 here is CASRRRTGIRSQPQHF. In DNA form, the CDR3 reads TGTGCCAGCAGGAGGAGGACAGGCATAAGATCCCAGCCCCAGCATTTT.

This clone appeared once. V and J are TRBV5-6 and TRBJ2-5, with TRBD2 as a possible D gene (6 bases). CDR3 size: 12 residues. V lost 6 bases, J lost 3 bases, and 9 bases lay in between. The germline V gene encodes CDR1 SGHDT and CDR2 YYEEEE. CDR3 DNA: TGTGCCAGCACCTCGGGGGAAGAGACCCAGTACTTC. Translation gives CASTSGEETQYF.

The gene calls are TRBV11-3 and TRBJ2-2; D remains ambiguous. Trimming took off 0 bases at V and 4 bases at J, with 6 bases between the two ends. Germline-derived CDR1 and CDR2 are SGHNT and YENEEA. This CDR3 is 14 amino acids long. In nucleotides, the CDR3 is TGTGCCAGCAGCTTAGAGGGCTTCACCGGGGAGCTGTTTTTT. Translation gives CASSLEGFTGELFF.

V usage is TRBV5-1 and J usage is TRBJ1-1; the D is unclear. This CDR3 is 15 amino acids long. Germline V gene data show CDR1 as SGHRS and CDR2 as YFSETQ. The V end lost 1 base, the J end lost 0 bases, and 10 bases lay between the germline ends. The CDR3 region has the DNA TGCGCCAGCAGCTTGACAGACGAGATGAACACTGAAGCTTTCTTT. This translates into CASSLTDEMNTEAFF.

The chain combines TRBV4-2 with TRBJ1-6; D call uncertain. The CDR3 consists of 14 residues. V dropped 1 base and J dropped 8 bases, with 9 bases sitting between them. Germline V lookup: CDR1 LGHNA, CDR2 YNFKEQ. In DNA, the CDR3 is TGTGCCAGCAGCCAAGGGCAGAGGGATTCACCCCTCCACTTT. Translating it yields CASSQGQRDSPLHF.

This sequence joins TRBV28 and TRBJ1-1, with 8 bases aligning to TRBD1. The CDR3 has 15 residues. Trimming removed 7 bases from V and 6 bases from J; junction bases left unmatched: 13. CDR1 and CDR2 (germline): MDHEN, SYDVKM. The CDR3 region has the DNA TGTGCCAGCATCCCGACAGGGGTTGACAACGCTGAAGCTTTCTTT. Protein: CASIPTGVDNAEAFF.

The chain combines TRBV6-5 with TRBJ2-3, with D perhaps TRBD2 (6 bases). CDR3 length: 14 residues. Germline V gene lookup returns CDR1 MNHEY and CDR2 SVGAGI. V was cut by 7 bases and J by 2 bases, with 13 bases left in between. Written as DNA, the CDR3 is TGTGCCAGCATGCGGGGAATAGCCACAGATACGCAGTATTTT. Protein: CASMRGIATDTQYF.

This chain links TRBV7-9 with TRBJ1-2, with TRBD1 identical over 9 bases. The CDR3 is made up of 17 amino acids. CDR1 and CDR2 from the germline V gene are SEHNR and FQNEAQ (reference sequence). Trimming cost V 5 bases and J 0 bases; bases outside gene matches: 10. The CDR3 sequence is CASSRRDRALANYGYTF. DNA of the CDR3: TGTGCCAGCAGCCGCCGGGACAGGGCTTTGGCTAACTATGGCTACACCTTC.

The J gene is TRBJ2-1, the V gene TRBV7-9; 14 bases fit TRBD2. CDR1 is SEHNR and CDR2 is FQNEAQ in the germline V gene (reference sequence). The CDR3 is 13 residues long. The V and J ends lost 5 bases and 15 bases, in that order; junction bases with no gene match: 6. DNA for the CDR3: TGTGCCAGCAGCAGGGGACTAGCGGGAGTCGCGTTCTTC. Amino acids: CASSRGLAGVAFF.

The CDR3 DNA reads as TGTGCCAGCCACCCCGGCGGGTTTACATTTAACACCGGGGAGCTGTTTTTT. Translating gives CASHPGGFTFNTGELFF. The V and J genes are TRBV19 and TRBJ2-2; D might be TRBD2 (5 bases). CDR3 length: 17 residues. Germline V gene data show CDR1 as LNHDA and CDR2 as SQIVND (reference sequence). With 9 bases removed from V and 2 bases from J, the gap between germline ends came to 22 bases.

This sequence joins TRBV20-1 and TRBJ1-1, with 7 bases fitting TRBD1. This CDR3 is 16 amino acids long. CDR1 and CDR2 from the germline V gene are DFQATT and SNEGSKA (reference sequence). J lost 0 bases, V lost 3 bases, and 10 bases had no gene match. CDR3 amino acids: CSASSVVGGMNTEAFF. The CDR3 DNA reads as TGCAGTGCTAGTTCGGTGGTAGGGGGCATGAACACTGAAGCTTTCTTT.

In its sample, this clone was seen a few times. The CDR3 bases are TGTGCCAGCAGCGTAGTGTCGAGCGGAGCCAACACCGGGGAGCTGTTTTTT. This gives the protein CASSVVSSGANTGELFF. V is TRBV9 and J is TRBJ2-2, with D tentatively TRBD2 (5 bases). CDR3 length: 17 amino acids. Trimming cost V 0 bases and J 2 bases, with 14 bases left between them. Germline-derived CDR1 and CDR2 are SGDLS and YYNGEE.

This clone was seen once. This sequence joins TRBV4-1 and TRBJ2-5; 9 bases agree with TRBD1. The V gene end was trimmed by 4 bases and the J gene end by 1 base; junction bases not matched to a gene: 7. This CDR3 region has 16 residues. Germline loops: CDR1 MGHRA, CDR2 YSYEKL. This CDR3 is CASSPEEDRGQETQYF. CDR3 sequence (DNA): TGCGCCAGCAGCCCGGAAGAGGACAGGGGCCAAGAGACCCAGTACTTC.

The chain joins TRBV6-2 or TRBV6-3 to TRBJ1-1; D gene ambiguous. The germline gives CDR1 MNHEY, CDR2 SVGEGT. Trimming left V 3 bases short and J 5 bases short, with 16 bases between. The CDR3 runs to 15 residues. The CDR3 loop is CASSYSREGSTEAFF. The CDR3 DNA reads TGTGCCAGCAGTTATAGTCGGGAAGGGAGTACTGAAGCTTTCTTT.

The chain couples TRBV30 to TRBJ1-6; TRBD1 aligns across 8 bases. The CDR3 length is 13 residues. Germline values: CDR1 GTSNPN, CDR2 SVGIG (reference sequence). The V and J ends lost 4 bases and 9 bases, in that order; junction bases with no gene match: 5. The CDR3 loop reads CAWKGTGSSPLHF. The CDR3 bases are TGTGCCTGGAAAGGGACAGGTAGTTCACCCCTCCACTTT.

The rearrangement links TRBV27 to TRBJ2-7, with 10 bases aligning to TRBD2. The CDR3 totals 16 residues. The ends lost 4 bases at V and 7 bases at J; junction bases unmatched: 13. Germline V lookup: CDR1 MNHEY, CDR2 SMNVEV (reference sequence). CDR3 protein: CASSSPVRGLAVEQYF. The DNA for the CDR3 is TGTGCCAGCAGTTCCCCCGTGAGAGGACTAGCGGTTGAGCAGTACTTC.

V and J are TRBV9 and TRBJ2-5; perhaps TRBD1 as D (5 bases). Trimming stripped 3 bases from V and 2 bases from J, with 8 bases between. The CDR3 covers 13 residues. Germline V gives CDR1 SGDLS, CDR2 YYNGEE. CDR3 protein: CASSARQQETQYF. For the CDR3, the DNA is TGTGCCAGCAGCGCCCGACAGCAAGAGACCCAGTACTTC.

This clone is a singleton in its sample. The gene calls are TRBV5-1 and TRBJ2-7; D is uncertain. Germline lookup yields CDR1 SGHRS and CDR2 YFSETQ. The CDR3 runs 14 residues. V lost 1 base, J lost 2 bases, and 10 bases lay in between. The CDR3 DNA sequence: TGCGCCAGCAGCTTGTACAGCTCCACCTACGAGCAGTACTTC. The encoded protein is CASSLYSSTYEQYF.

The CDR3 nucleotides read TGTGCCAGCAGCGAGGGACAGGGAGTCAATCAGCCCCAGCATTTT. This gives the protein CASSEGQGVNQPQHF. The rearrangement joins TRBV7-2 to TRBJ1-5; TRBD1 matches 9 bases. Germline trimming cut 5 bases from V and 3 bases from J; bases unmatched to any gene: 5. The CDR3 runs 15 residues. Germline CDR1 is SGHTA and CDR2 is FQGNSA.

This clone appeared a single time. The chain couples TRBV27 to TRBJ2-3, with 13 bases that match TRBD2. This CDR3 spans 17 amino acids. Germline CDR1 reads MNHEY; CDR2 reads SMNVEV (reference sequence). Germline trimming cut 6 bases from V and 2 bases from J; bases unmatched to any gene: 8. CDR3 nucleotide sequence: TGTGCCAGCAGCTCAGGGACTAGCGGGGAATTCACAGATACGCAGTATTTT. The encoded protein is CASSSGTSGEFTDTQYF.

The CDR3 here is CASVQGQLNTEAFF. CDR3 nucleotide sequence: TGTGCCAGCGTCCAGGGACAACTAAACACTGAAGCTTTCTTT. The chain joins TRBV7-8 to TRBJ1-1, with D tentatively TRBD1 (6 bases). CDR3 length equals 14 residues. The V end was cut by 8 bases, the J end by 2 bases, with 15 bases between. Germline V gives CDR1 SGHVS, CDR2 FQNEAQ.

The genes are TRBV11-2 and TRBJ2-7; 10 bases are a match to TRBD1. Germline V CDR1 and CDR2: SGHAT, FQNNGV. There are 14 residues in the CDR3. V lost 5 bases and J lost 1; bases outside the gene matches: 2. Here the CDR3 reads CASSADRGSYEQYF. Here the CDR3 DNA reads TGTGCCAGCAGCGCGGACAGGGGGTCCTACGAGCAGTACTTC.

The V gene is TRBV5-5, the J gene TRBJ1-4, with a possible D match to TRBD1 (5 bases). The germline V gene encodes CDR1 SGHKS and CDR2 YYEKEE (reference sequence). The CDR3 is 16 amino acids. V was shortened by 4 bases and J by 2 bases, with 15 bases between the two germline ends. The CDR3 loop reads CASSQAGGFTNEKLFF. CDR3 coding DNA: TGTGCCAGCAGCCAAGCCGGGGGGTTCACTAATGAAAAACTGTTTTTT. The full variable domain, rest sourced from reference TRBV5-5 and TRBJ1-4, is DAGVTQSPTHLIKTRGQQVTLRCSPISGHKSVSWYQQVLGQGPQFIFQYYEKEERGRGNFPDRFSARQFPNYSSELNVNALLLGDSALYLCASSQAGGFTNEKLFFGSGTQLSVL.